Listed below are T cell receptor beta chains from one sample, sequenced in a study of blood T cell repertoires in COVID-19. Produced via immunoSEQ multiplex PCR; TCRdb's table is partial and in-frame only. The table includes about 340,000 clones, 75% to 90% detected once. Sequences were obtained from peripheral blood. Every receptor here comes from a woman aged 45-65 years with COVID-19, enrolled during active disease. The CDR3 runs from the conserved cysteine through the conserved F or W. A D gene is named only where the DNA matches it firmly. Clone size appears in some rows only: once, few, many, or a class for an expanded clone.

TGTGCCAGCAGGGAAGCCGGGAGCTCCTACGAGCAGTACTTC	CASREAGSSYEQYF	NA	TRBJ2-7	TRBV7-2	NA
TGTGCCAGCAGTGAAGAGCCGGGGACAAAGGCTTTCTTT	CASSEEPGTKAFF	NA	TRBJ1-1	TRBV2	NA
TGTGCCAGCAGCCTACAGACTCTAGCGGGAGGGTACAATGAGCAGTTCTTC	CASSLQTLAGGYNEQFF	NA	TRBJ2-1	TRBV3-1/TRBV3-2	TRBD2
TGCGCCAGCAGCCTGGGACAGGGCGCAGATACGCAGTATTTT	CASSLGQGADTQYF	NA	TRBJ2-3	TRBV4-1	TRBD1
TGTGCCAGTAGTTTCGGGACAGGGGGCGAGCAGTACTTC	CASSFGTGGEQYF	NA	TRBJ2-7	TRBV19	TRBD1
TGTGCCAGCAGCTTATCCCAAATGCAGTTCTTC	CASSLSQMQFF	NA	TRBJ2-1	TRBV11-2	NA
TGTGCCAGCAGCATACAGGATAACTATGGCTACACCTTC	CASSIQDNYGYTF	few	TRBJ1-2	TRBV11-3	NA
TGCGCCAGCAGCCCGGGAGGGTACGAGCAGTACTTC	CASSPGGYEQYF	NA	TRBJ2-7	TRBV5-1	TRBD2
TGTGCCAGCAGCTTAAAGAGCGGGGGCCTTTTCACCGGGGAGCTGTTTTTT	CASSLKSGGLFTGELFF	NA	TRBJ2-2	TRBV7-2	TRBD2
TGCGCCAGCAGATCCCGGACTAGCGGGGTCTTCCAAGAGACCCAGTACTTC	CASRSRTSGVFQETQYF	NA	TRBJ2-5	TRBV10-2	TRBD2
TGTGCCAGCAGCCATTGGGGGGGGAACACTGAAGCTTTCTTT	CASSHWGGNTEAFF	NA	TRBJ1-1	TRBV7-2	NA
TGTGCCTGGAGTCTCAGGGAGGCCACCGGGGAGCTGTTTTTT	CAWSLREATGELFF	NA	TRBJ2-2	TRBV30	NA
TGTGCCAGCAGCTTAGGGCCCAATCAGCCCCAGCATTTT	CASSLGPNQPQHF	NA	TRBJ1-5	TRBV7-2	NA
TGTGCCAGCAGAGGACAATTAAGTTCCGGGGAGCTGTTTTTT	CASRGQLSSGELFF	NA	TRBJ2-2	TRBV6-4	NA
TGTGCCAGCAGTTACGGACGGGGTCAGCCCCAGCATTTT	CASSYGRGQPQHF	NA	TRBJ1-5	TRBV6-5	NA
TGTGCCGCCAGTGATTTCCCGGCAGGGTCAGAGACCCAGTACTTC	CAASDFPAGSETQYF	NA	TRBJ2-5	TRBV24-1	NA
TGTGCCAGCAGCAGCAAGGGGGATGGGGTTACTGAAGCTTTCTTT	CASSSKGDGVTEAFF	NA	TRBJ1-1	TRBV7-9	NA